This T cell receptor beta chain was obtained from a study of regulatory T cells in long-lasting Graves disease. Germline V lookup: CDR1 DFQATT, CDR2 SNEGSKA (reference sequence). The CDR3 is 15 residues long. J gave up 5 bases and V 1 base, and 8 bases lay outside the gene matches. Construction of TCR beta libraries relied on iRepertoire HTBI primers and on Arm-PCR targeting CDR3 regions. In the original analysis: Sample data revealed some 58 TRBV and about 15 TRBJ segments. TCRdb used MiXCR to reprocess the multiplex PCR reads, holding one entry per CDR3 protein. The V and J calls follow TCRdb's processing rather than the paper's. Among roughly 380,000 distinct CDR3 sequences listed, roughly 15% were seen once. Time point reported: newly diagnosed GD, antithyroid drugs for less than 3 months. PBMC-extracted RNA yielded the TCR library.

The sequenced sample was peripheral blood mononuclear cells (PBMCs), obtained at new diagnosis, from a patient treated with antithyroid drugs. The J gene is TRBJ2-7, the V gene TRBV20-1; 10 nucleotides align to TRBD2. The TCR originated in a female donor with Graves disease. CDR3 sequence: CSARGSSGRLHEQYF. CDR3 nucleotide sequence: TGCAGTGCTAGAGGAAGTAGCGGGAGGCTCCACGAGCAGTACTTC.